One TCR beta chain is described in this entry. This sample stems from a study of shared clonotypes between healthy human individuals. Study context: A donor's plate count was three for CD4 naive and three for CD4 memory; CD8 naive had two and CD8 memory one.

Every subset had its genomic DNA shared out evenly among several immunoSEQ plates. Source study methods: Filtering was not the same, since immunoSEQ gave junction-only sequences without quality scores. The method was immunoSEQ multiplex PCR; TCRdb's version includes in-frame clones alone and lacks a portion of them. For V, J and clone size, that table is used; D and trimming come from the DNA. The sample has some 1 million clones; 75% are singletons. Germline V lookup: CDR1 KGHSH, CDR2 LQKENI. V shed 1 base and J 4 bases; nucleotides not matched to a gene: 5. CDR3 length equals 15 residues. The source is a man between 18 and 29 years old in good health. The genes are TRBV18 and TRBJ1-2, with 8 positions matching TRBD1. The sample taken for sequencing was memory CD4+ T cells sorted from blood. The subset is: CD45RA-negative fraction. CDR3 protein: CASSPRGQALYGYTF. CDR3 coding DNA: TGTGCCAGCTCACCACGGGGACAGGCCCTCTATGGCTACACCTTC.